This record covers a single TCR beta chain. CDR1 is SGHRS and CDR2 is YFSETQ in the germline V gene. The CDR3 is 15 residues long. V was clipped by 3 bases and J by 6 bases; unmatched bases: 6. The sample is drawn from a study of cytomegalovirus exposure and HLA in healthy donors. Amplification used 60 Vbeta primers and 13 Jbeta primers. Some clones are missing from TCRdb's copy, which holds only in-frame ones; the method was immunoSEQ multiplex PCR. The sample yields under 200,000 clones, 80% to 85% seen once. The sequence came from a human donor in good health. Sequencing was performed on PBMCs. The rearrangement uses TRBV5-1 and TRBJ1-1, with 12 bases aligning to TRBD1. The CDR3 coding sequence is TGCGCCAGCAGCTCGGGACAGGGGGCTCAAGCTGAAGCTTTCTTT. This encodes CASSSGQGAQAEAFF.